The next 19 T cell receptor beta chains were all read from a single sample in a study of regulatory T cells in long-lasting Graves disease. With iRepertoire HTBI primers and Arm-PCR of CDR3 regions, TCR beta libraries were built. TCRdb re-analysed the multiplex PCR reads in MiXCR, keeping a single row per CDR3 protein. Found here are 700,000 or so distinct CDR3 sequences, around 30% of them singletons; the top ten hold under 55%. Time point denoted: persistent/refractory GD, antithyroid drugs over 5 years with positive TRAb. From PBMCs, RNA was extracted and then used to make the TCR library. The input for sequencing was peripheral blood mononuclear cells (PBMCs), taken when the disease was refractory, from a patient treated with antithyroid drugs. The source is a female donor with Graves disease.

The DNA of the CDR3 is TGTGCCAGCAGCTCGGGACAGGGTTCTGAAGCTTTCTTT. This translates into CASSSGQGSEAFF. The rearrangement joins TRBV7-6 to TRBJ1-1, with 9 bases matching TRBD1. This CDR3 has 13 amino acids. The V segment lost 4 bases and the J segment 6 bases; nucleotides outside the gene matches: 3. Germline assignment: CDR1 SGHVS and CDR2 FNYEAQ.

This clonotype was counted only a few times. The CDR3 DNA reads as TGTGCCAGCAGTCCCCAGGGAGCCCCGTATGGCTACACCTTC. Residues: CASSPQGAPYGYTF. V and J are TRBV27 and TRBJ1-2; weak D call: TRBD1 (5 bases). V lost 5 bases, J lost 5 bases, and 15 bases lay in between. CDR1 is MNHEY, CDR2 SMNVEV, per germline (reference sequence). CDR3 size: 14 residues.

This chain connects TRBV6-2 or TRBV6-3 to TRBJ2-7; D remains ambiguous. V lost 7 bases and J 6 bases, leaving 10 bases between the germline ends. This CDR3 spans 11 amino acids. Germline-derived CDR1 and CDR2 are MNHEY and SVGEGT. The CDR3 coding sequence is TGTGCCAGCACTAGAGCCGGCGAGCAGTACTTC. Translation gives CASTRAGEQYF.

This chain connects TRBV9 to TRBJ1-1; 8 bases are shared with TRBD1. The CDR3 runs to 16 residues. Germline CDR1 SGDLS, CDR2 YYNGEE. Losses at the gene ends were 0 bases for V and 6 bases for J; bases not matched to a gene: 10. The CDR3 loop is CASSVEFRGQGAEAFF. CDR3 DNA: TGTGCCAGCAGCGTAGAGTTTCGCGGACAGGGTGCTGAAGCTTTCTTT.

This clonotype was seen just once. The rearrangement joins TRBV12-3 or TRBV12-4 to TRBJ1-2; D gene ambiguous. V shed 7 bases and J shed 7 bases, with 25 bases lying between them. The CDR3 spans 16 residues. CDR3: CASNSELTQGVGGYTF. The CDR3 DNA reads TGTGCCAGCAATTCCGAGTTGACCCAAGGAGTCGGTGGCTACACCTTC.

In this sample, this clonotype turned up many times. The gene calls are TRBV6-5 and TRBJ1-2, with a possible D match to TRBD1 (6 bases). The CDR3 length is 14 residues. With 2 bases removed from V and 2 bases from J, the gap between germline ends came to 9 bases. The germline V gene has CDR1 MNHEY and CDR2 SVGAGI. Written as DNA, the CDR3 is TGTGCCAGCAGTTACCTCGGACAGAACTATGGCTACACCTTC. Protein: CASSYLGQNYGYTF.

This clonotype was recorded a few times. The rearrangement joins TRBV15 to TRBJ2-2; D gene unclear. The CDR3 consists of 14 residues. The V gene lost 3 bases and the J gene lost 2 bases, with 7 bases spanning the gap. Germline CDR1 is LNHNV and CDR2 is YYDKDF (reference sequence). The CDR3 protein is CATSRTDNTGELFF. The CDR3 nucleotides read TGTGCCACCAGCAGGACGGATAACACCGGGGAGCTGTTTTTT.

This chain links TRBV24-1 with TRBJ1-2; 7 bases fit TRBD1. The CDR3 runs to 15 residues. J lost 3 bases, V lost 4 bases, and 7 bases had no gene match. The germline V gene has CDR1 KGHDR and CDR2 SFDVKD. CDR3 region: CATSDNRQGYYGYTF. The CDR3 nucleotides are TGTGCCACCAGTGACAACCGACAGGGCTACTATGGCTACACCTTC.

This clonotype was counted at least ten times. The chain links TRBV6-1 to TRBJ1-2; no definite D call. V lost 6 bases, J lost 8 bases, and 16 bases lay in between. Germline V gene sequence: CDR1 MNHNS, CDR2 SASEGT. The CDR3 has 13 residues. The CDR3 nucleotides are TGTGCCAGCAGGCCCAATTCACCCGGCGGCTACACCTTC. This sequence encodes CASRPNSPGGYTF.

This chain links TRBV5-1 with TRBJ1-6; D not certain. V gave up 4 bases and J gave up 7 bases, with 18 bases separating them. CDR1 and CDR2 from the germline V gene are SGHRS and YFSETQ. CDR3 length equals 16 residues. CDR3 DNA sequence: TGCGCCAGCAGCCGGGGAGGACCTGCGAACAATTCACCCCTCCACTTT. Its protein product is CASSRGGPANNSPLHF.

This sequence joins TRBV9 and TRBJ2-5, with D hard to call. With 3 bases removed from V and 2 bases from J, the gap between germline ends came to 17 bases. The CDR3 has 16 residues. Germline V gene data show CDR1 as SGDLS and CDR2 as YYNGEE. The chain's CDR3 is CASSAQPCGGQETQYF. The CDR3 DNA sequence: TGTGCCAGCAGCGCCCAGCCTTGTGGTGGGCAAGAGACCCAGTACTTC. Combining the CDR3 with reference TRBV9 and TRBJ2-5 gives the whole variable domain DSGVTQTPKHLITATGQRVTLRCSPRSGDLSVYWYQQSLDQGLQFLIQYYNGEERAKGNILERFSAQQFPDLHSELNLSSLELGDSALYFCASSAQPCGGQETQYFGPGTRLLVL.

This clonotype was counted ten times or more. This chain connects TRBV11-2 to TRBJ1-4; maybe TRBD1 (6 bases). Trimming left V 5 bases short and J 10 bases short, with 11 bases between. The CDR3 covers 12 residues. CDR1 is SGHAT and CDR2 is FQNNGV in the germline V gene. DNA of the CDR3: TGTGCCAGCAGCCCGACAGGTTCAAAACTGTTTTTT. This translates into CASSPTGSKLFF.

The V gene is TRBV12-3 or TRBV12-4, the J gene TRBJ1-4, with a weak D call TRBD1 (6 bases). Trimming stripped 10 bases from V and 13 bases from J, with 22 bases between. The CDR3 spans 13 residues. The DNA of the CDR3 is TGTGCCACCCAACCCAATGGAGGGGGTCGACTGTTTTTT. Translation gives CATQPNGGGRLFF.

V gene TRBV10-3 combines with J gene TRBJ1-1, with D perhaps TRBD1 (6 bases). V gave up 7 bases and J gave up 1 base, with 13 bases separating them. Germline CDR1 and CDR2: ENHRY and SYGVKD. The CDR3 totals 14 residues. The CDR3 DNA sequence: TGTGCCATCATTACGACAGGAGGGAACACTGAAGCTTTCTTT. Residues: CAIITTGGNTEAFF.

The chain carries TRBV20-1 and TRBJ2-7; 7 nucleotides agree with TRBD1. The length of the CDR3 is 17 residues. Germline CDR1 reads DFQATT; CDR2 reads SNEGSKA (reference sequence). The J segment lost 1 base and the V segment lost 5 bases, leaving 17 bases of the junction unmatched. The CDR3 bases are TGCAGTGCTGGCCGGGACAGACAACGAATGATATCCTACGAGCAGTACTTC. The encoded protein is CSAGRDRQRMISYEQYF.

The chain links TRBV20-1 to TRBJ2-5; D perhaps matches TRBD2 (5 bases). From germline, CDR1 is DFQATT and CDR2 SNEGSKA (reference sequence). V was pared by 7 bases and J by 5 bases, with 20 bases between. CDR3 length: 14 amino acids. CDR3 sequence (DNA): TGCAGTGTCGAGCGAGCGGAGTCGGGGGAGACCCAGTACTTC. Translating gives CSVERAESGETQYF.

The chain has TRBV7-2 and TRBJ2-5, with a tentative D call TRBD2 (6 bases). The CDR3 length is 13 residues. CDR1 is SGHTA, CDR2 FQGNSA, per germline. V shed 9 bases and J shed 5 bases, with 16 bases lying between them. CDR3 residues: CARGEVRGETQYF. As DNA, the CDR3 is TGTGCCAGGGGGGAGGTACGCGGGGAGACCCAGTACTTC.

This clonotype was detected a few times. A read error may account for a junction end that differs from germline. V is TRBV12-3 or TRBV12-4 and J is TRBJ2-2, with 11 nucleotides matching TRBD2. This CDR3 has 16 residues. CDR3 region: CASSLAGGSNTGELFF. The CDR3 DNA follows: TGTGCCAGCAGTCTAGCGGGAGGATCGAACACCGGGGAGCTGTTTTTT.

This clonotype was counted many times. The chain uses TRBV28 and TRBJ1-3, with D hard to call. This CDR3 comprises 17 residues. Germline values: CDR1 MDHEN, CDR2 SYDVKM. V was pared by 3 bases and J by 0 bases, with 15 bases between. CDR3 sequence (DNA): TGTGCCAGCAGTTTGATAGGCACGATTGGCTCTGGAAACACCATATATTTT. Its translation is CASSLIGTIGSGNTIYF.